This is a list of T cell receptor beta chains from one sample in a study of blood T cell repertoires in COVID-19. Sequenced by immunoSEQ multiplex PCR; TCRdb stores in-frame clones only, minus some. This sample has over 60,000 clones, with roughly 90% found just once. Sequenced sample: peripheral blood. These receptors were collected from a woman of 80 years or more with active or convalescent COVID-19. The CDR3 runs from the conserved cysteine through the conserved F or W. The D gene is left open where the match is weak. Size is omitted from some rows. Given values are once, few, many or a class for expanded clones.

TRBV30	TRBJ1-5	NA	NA	TGTGCCTGGAGTGGGGAGCGGGCTAGCAATCAGCCCCAGCATTTT	CAWSGERASNQPQHF
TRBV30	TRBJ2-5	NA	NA	TGTGCCACCGACCGCGGGTCCCAGTACTTC	CATDRGSQYF
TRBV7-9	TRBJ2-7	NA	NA	TGTGCCAGCAGCTTTTCCCCACTAAAGGGAAAAAAGGGGGCCTACGAGCAGTACTTC	CASSFSPLKGKKGAYEQYF
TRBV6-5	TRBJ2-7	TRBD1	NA	TGTGCCATCCGAGTACCGGGACAGGGGACCTACGAGCAGTACTTC	CAIRVPGQGTYEQYF
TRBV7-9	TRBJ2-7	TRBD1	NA	TGTGCCAGCAGCTTAGTACAGGGGGCAAATAGCGAGCAGTACTTC	CASSLVQGANSEQYF
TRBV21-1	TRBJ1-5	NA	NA	TGTGCCAGCCCAAGGGACAGGGCACATCAGCCCCAGCATTTT	CASPRDRAHQPQHF
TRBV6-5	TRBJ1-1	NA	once	TGTGCCAGCAGTCCAGACTGGGGGGTGAACACTGAAGCTTTCTTT	CASSPDWGVNTEAFF
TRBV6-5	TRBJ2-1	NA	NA	TGTGCCAGCAGCTCCGGGAGCTCCTACAATGAGCAGTTCTTC	CASSSGSSYNEQFF
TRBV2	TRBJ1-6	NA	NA	TGTGCCAGCTTCCTGTCCACCGGGATGACACCCCTCCACTTT	CASFLSTGMTPLHF
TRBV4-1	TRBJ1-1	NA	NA	TGCGCCAGCAGCCAATCCATTGAACTACAGGTTAGGGGAAAGAACACTGAAGCTTTCTTT	CASSQSIELQVRGKNTEAFF
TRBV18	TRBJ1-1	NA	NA	TGTGCCAGCTCACCAAGAAATCAGGGGAGCACTGAAGCTTTCTTT	CASSPRNQGSTEAFF
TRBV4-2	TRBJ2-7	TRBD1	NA	TGTGCCAGCAGCCCGGAATACAGGGGCCCCTACGAGCAGTACTTC	CASSPEYRGPYEQYF
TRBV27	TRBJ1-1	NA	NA	TGTGCCAGCAGTCCTAGCTTCGGGGGGACTGAAGCTTTCTTT	CASSPSFGGTEAFF
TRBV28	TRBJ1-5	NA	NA	TGTGCCAGCAGGGTACAGGGCGGGAGCAATCAGCCCCAGCATTTT	CASRVQGGSNQPQHF
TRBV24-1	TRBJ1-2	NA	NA	TGTGCCACCAGTGAGAGGGACACACTTCTCGGCTACACCTTC	CATSERDTLLGYTF
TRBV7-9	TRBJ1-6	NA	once	TGTGCCAGCAGCTTAGAGCGGGCGGGTAATTCACCCCTCCACTTT	CASSLERAGNSPLHF
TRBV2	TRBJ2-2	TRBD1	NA	TGTGCCAGCAGTCTTCACCCCGACAGGGTCGCTCATGGAGGGGAGCTGTTTTTT	CASSLHPDRVAHGGELFF
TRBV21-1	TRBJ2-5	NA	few	TGTGCCGGGGCACACGCCCTCCCCCGTGGGACAGAGGAAGAGACCCAGTACTTC	CAGAHALPRGTEEETQYF
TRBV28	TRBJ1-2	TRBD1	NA	TGTGCCAGCAGTCCAGGGGGTCAGGGGGGACTCGAGGGCCATGGCTACACCTTC	CASSPGGQGGLEGHGYTF
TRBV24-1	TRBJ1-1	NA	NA	TGTGCCACCAGTGATCCCCCCTCTTCTTTCTTT	CATSDPPSSFF
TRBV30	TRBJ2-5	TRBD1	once	TGTGCCTGGAGTGTCGGGCAGGGGGTAGGGGAGACCCAGTACTTC	CAWSVGQGVGETQYF
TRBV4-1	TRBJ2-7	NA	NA	TGCGCCAGCAGCCAAGAGAGGAGGGCCGTCTACGAGCAGTACTTC	CASSQERRAVYEQYF
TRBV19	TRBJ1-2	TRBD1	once	TGTGCCAGTACCCCGGGACAGGGGGCTTCCTATGGCTACACCTTC	CASTPGQGASYGYTF
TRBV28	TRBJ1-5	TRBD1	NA	TGTGCCAGCAGCCCAGGGGGACAGGGACCCAATCAGCCCCAGCATTTT	CASSPGGQGPNQPQHF
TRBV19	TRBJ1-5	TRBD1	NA	TGTGCCAGTAGTCTCACCCAGGGGGCTAGAAATCAGCCCCAGCATTTT	CASSLTQGARNQPQHF
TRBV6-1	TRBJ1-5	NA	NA	TGTGCCAGCAGTGAGGTCAGAAATCAGCCCCAGCATTTT	CASSEVRNQPQHF
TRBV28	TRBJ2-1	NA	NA	TGTGCCAGCAGTTCAGCGGTTCTAGGCTACAATGAGCAGTTCTTC	CASSSAVLGYNEQFF
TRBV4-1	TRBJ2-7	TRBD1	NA	TGCGCCAGCAGCCTTCGGACAGGAACCTACGAGCAGTACTTC	CASSLRTGTYEQYF
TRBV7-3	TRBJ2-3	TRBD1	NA	TGTGCCAGCAGCCCTCGGACAGGGAGGAGCACAGATACGCAGTATTTT	CASSPRTGRSTDTQYF
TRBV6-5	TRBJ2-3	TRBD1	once	TGTGCCAGCAGGGACAGGACTAGCACAGATACGCAGTATTTT	CASRDRTSTDTQYF
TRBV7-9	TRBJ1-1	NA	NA	TGTGCCAGCAGCCTCCAGTGGGGGCAGCAAGAAGCTTTCTTT	CASSLQWGQQEAFF
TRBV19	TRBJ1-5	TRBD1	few	TGTGCCACTCACGACAGGGCGAAAAGTCAGCCCCAGCATTTT	CATHDRAKSQPQHF
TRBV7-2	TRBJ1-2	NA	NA	TGTGCCAGCAGCTTAGACAGCCTTTCGAGTGGCTACACCTTC	CASSLDSLSSGYTF
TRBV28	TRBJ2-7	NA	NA	TGTGCCAGCAGTGCCAGGGTCCGGGCCTACGAGCAGTACTTC	CASSARVRAYEQYF
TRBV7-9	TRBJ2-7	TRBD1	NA	TGTGCCAGCAGCTTAGTAATTGGGACAGCCTACGAGCAGTACTTC	CASSLVIGTAYEQYF
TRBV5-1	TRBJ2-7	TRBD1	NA	TGCGCCAGTACTAAGCAGGGGGCCTACGAGCAGTACTTC	CASTKQGAYEQYF
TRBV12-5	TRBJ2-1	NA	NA	TGTGCTAGTGGTTTGGACAGGGTCCATGAGCAGTTCTTC	CASGLDRVHEQFF
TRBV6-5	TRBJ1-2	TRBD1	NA	TGTGCCAGCAGGATTCTCGGGACAGGGGACTATGGCTACACCTTC	CASRILGTGDYGYTF
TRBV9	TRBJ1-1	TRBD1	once	TGTGCCAGCAGCGAGAGGGGGCCGTTGAACACTGAAGCTTTCTTT	CASSERGPLNTEAFF
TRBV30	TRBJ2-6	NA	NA	TGTGCCTGGAGGGACAAACAGGTTTCTGGGGCCAACGTCCTGACTTTC	CAWRDKQVSGANVLTF
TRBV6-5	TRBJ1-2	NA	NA	TGTGCCAGCAGTTACCCCGGGGGGTCCTATGGCTACACCTTC	CASSYPGGSYGYTF